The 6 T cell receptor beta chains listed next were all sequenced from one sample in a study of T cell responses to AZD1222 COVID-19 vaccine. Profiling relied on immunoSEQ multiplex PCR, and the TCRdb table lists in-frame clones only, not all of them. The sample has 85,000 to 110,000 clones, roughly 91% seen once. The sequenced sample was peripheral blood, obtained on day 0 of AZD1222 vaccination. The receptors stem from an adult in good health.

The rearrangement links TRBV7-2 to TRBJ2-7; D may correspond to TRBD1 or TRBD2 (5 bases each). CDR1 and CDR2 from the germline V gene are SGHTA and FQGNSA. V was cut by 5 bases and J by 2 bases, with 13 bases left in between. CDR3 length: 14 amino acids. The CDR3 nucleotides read TGTGCCAGCAGCCGGTTGGGGGACGCCTACGAGCAGTACTTC. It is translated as CASSRLGDAYEQYF.

The CDR3 here is CASMVGTGPYEQYF. The CDR3 DNA reads TGTGCCAGTATGGTGGGGACAGGGCCCTACGAGCAGTACTTC. V gene TRBV19 combines with J gene TRBJ2-7; 9 bases map to TRBD1. Unmatched junction bases numbered 6, after V lost 7 bases and J lost 2 bases. The CDR3 has 14 amino acids. Germline CDR1 reads LNHDA; CDR2 reads SQIVND (reference sequence).

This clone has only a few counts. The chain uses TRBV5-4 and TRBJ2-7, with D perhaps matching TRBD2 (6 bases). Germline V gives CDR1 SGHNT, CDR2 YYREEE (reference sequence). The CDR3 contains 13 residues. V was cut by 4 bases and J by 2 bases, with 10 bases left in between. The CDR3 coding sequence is TGTGCCAGCAGCGGCGGGAATCCCTACGAGCAGTACTTC. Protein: CASSGGNPYEQYF.

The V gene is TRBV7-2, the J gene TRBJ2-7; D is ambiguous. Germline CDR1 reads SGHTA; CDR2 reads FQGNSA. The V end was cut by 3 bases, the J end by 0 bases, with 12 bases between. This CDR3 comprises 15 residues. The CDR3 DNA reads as TGTGCCAGCAGCTTTTTTTTAGGGCCCTCCTACGAGCAGTACTTC. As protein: CASSFFLGPSYEQYF. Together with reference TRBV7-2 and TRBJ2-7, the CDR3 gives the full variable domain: GAGVSQSPSNKVTEKGKDVELRCDPISGHTALYWYRQSLGQGLEFLIYFQGNSAPDKSGLPSDRFSAERTGGSVSTLTIQRTQQEDSAVYLCASSFFLGPSYEQYFGPGTRLTVT.

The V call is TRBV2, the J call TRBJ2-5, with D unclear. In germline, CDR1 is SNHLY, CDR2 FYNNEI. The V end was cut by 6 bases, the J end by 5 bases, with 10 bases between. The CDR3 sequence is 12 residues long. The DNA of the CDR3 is TGTGCCAGCAGGACCTTGGGTGAGACCCAGTACTTC. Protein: CASRTLGETQYF.

The CDR3 spells CASSLWERGLGYTF. CDR3 DNA sequence: TGTGCCAGCAGTTTATGGGAACGGGGGCTTGGCTACACCTTC. The chain recombines TRBV27 with TRBJ1-2; weak D call: TRBD1 (6 bases). Germline assignment: CDR1 MNHEY and CDR2 SMNVEV (reference sequence). Trimming removed 1 base from V and 7 bases from J, with 13 bases in between. The CDR3 sequence is 14 residues long.